Each of the 9 T cell receptor beta chains below was sequenced from the same sample in a study of OX40 agonist ivuxolimab in advanced cancers. Data came from immunoSEQ multiplex PCR; TCRdb stores just in-frame clones and leaves some out. The table records 55,000 to 75,000 clones, around 83% of them present only once. The starting material was CD4+ or CD8+ T cells sorted from blood, obtained in a trial of the OX40 agonist ivuxolimab. These TCRs come from an adult with an advanced solid tumor such as melanoma, head and neck, liver or kidney cancer.

The chain recombines TRBV19 with TRBJ2-1; 10 positions agree with TRBD2. The CDR3 contains 19 residues. In germline, CDR1 is LNHDA, CDR2 SQIVND (reference sequence). The ends lost 4 bases at V and 4 bases at J; junction bases unmatched: 16. CDR3 DNA: TGTGCCAGTAGTAGGCAGGGGACTGCTAGCGGGAGAATTTACAATGAGCAGTTCTTC. Its translation is CASSRQGTASGRIYNEQFF.

The chain employs TRBV4-2 and TRBJ1-3; D uncertain. The CDR3 spans 18 residues. Trimming shortened V by 0 bases and J by 0 bases, and 15 bases separated the two germline ends. Germline CDR1 LGHNA, CDR2 YNFKEQ. The CDR3, as DNA: TGTGCCAGCAGCCAAGAGAACGGGCTAGGAGGCTCTGGAAACACCATATATTTT. This codes for CASSQENGLGGSGNTIYF.

The chain joins TRBV9 to TRBJ1-2; a possible D gene is TRBD1 (5 bases). Trimming removed 3 bases from V and 2 bases from J, with 11 bases in between. This CDR3 contains 14 residues. From germline, CDR1 is SGDLS and CDR2 YYNGEE. The CDR3 sequence is CASSDGTGNYGYTF. Here the CDR3 DNA reads TGTGCCAGCAGCGATGGGACGGGCAACTATGGCTACACCTTC.

This sequence joins TRBV9 and TRBJ2-5; D remains unclear. The V end was cut by 0 bases, the J end by 2 bases, with 14 bases between. This CDR3 is built from 16 residues. CDR1 SGDLS and CDR2 YYNGEE come from the germline V gene. As DNA, the CDR3 is TGTGCCAGCAGCGTAGGCGCCGGCAGTCCACAAGAGACCCAGTACTTC. Translated, it gives CASSVGAGSPQETQYF.

The V and J genes are TRBV7-2 and TRBJ2-7; 12 nucleotides align to TRBD1. Germline CDR1 SGHTA, CDR2 FQGNSA. The CDR3 contains 15 residues. After removal of 5 bases from V and 4 bases from J, the junction contained 6 bases not matched to a gene. Here the CDR3 DNA reads TGTGCCAGCAGCCCGGGGACAGGGGGCGGGTACGAGCAGTACTTC. This encodes CASSPGTGGGYEQYF.

This chain links TRBV4-3 with TRBJ1-5; unclear D gene. The V end was cut by 2 bases, the J end by 7 bases, with 9 bases between. Germline CDR1 reads LGHNA; CDR2 reads YSLEER. The CDR3 is 13 amino acids. The CDR3 nucleotides are TGCGCCAGCAGCCAAAGTTCGGAACAGCCCCAGCATTTT. Its translation is CASSQSSEQPQHF.

The chain combines TRBV28 with TRBJ2-7; 10 bases line up with TRBD2. Germline V CDR1 and CDR2: MDHEN, SYDVKM. The CDR3 extends over 14 amino acids. V gave up 8 bases and J gave up 9 bases; unmatched junction bases: 13. CDR3 in DNA: TGTGCCAGCGATAGTATGTTGGGACTAGCGAGGCAGTACTTC. It encodes CASDSMLGLARQYF.

This clone was seen more than once but under ten times. The chain has TRBV11-2 and TRBJ1-1; D is perhaps TRBD1 (5 bases). The length of the CDR3 is 14 residues. The V gene's germline CDR1 is SGHAT and CDR2 FQNNGV. V was shortened by 3 bases and J by 4 bases, with 12 bases between the two germline ends. CDR3 in DNA: TGTGCCAGCAGCTTTCAGGGTGGGGCCACTGAAGCTTTCTTT. Amino acid sequence: CASSFQGGATEAFF.

This clone was seen ten or more times. The chain links TRBV6-8 to TRBJ2-7; D perhaps matches TRBD1 (6 bases). The CDR3 contains 19 residues. Germline V CDR1 and CDR2: MNHGY, SAAAGT. V gave up 4 bases and J gave up 1 base, with 26 bases separating them. The CDR3, as DNA: TGTGCCAGCAGTTTCCAAGGTTCACCCAACCAGGGGCCTTCCTACGAGCAGTACTTC. Translating gives CASSFQGSPNQGPSYEQYF.